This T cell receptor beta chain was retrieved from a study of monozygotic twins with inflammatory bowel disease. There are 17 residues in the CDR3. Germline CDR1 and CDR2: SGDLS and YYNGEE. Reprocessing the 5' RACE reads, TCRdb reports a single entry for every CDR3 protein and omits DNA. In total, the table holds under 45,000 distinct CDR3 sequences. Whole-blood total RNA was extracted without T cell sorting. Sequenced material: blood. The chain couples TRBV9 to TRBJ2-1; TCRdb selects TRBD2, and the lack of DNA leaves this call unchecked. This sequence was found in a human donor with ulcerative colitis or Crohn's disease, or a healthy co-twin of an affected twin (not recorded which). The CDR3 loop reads CASSPLGSGFLYNEQFF.